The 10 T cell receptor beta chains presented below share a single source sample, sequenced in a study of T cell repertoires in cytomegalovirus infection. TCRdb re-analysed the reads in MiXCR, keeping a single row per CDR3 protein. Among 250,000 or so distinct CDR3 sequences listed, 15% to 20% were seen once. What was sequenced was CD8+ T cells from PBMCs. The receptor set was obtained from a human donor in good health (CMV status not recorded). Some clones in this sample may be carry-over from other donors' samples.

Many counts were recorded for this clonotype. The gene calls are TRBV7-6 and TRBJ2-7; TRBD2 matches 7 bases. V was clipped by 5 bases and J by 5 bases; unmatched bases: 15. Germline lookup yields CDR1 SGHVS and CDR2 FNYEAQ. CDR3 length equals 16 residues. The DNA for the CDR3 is TGTGCCAGCAGCCTCTTAGGTGGTCAGGGAGGGGACGAGCAGTACTTC. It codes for CASSLLGGQGGDEQYF. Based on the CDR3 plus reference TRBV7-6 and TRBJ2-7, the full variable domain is GAGVSQSPRYKVTKRGQDVALRCDPISGHVSLYWYRQALGQGPEFLTYFNYEAQQDKSGLPNDRFSAERPEGSISTLTIQRTEQRDSAMYRCASSLLGGQGGDEQYFGPGTRLTVT.

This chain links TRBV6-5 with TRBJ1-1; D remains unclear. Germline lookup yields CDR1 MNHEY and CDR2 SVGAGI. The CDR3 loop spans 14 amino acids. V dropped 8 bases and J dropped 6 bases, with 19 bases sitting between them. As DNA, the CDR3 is TGTGCCAGCCTCCCGGACGGCCTTATGTCTGAAGCTTTCTTT. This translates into CASLPDGLMSEAFF.

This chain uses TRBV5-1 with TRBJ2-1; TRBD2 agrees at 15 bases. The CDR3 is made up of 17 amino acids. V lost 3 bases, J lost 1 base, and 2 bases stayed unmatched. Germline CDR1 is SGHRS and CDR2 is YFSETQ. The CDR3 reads CASSSGLAGGSYNEQFF. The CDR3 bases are TGCGCCAGCAGCTCAGGACTAGCGGGGGGGTCCTACAATGAGCAGTTCTTC.

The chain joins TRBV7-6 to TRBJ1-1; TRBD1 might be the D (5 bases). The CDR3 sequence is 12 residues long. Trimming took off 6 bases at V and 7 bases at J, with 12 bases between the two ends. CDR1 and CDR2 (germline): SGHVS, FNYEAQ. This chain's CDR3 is CASSLGGNEAFF. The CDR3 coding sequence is TGTGCCAGCAGTCTCGGGGGGAATGAAGCTTTCTTT.

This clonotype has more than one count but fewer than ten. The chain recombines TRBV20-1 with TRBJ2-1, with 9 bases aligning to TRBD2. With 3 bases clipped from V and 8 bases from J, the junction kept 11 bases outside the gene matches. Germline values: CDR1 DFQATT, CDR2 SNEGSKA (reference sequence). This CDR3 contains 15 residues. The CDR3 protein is CSARFGGGALDEQFF. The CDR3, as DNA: TGCAGTGCTAGGTTCGGCGGGGGGGCCTTAGATGAGCAGTTCTTC.

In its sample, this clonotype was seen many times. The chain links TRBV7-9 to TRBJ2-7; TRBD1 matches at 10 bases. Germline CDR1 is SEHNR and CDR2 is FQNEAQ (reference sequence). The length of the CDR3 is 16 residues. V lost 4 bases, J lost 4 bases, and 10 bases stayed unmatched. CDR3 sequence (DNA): TGTGCCAGCAGCTCACCGGGACAGGGGTCATGGTACGAGCAGTACTTC. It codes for CASSSPGQGSWYEQYF.

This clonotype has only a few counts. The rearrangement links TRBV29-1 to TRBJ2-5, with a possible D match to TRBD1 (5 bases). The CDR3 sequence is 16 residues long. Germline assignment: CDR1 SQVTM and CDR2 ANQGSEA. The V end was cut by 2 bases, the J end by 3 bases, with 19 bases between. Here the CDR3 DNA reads TGCAGCGTTGAAATATTATGGGGCCCAGGAGAAGAGACCCAGTACTTC. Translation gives CSVEILWGPGEETQYF.

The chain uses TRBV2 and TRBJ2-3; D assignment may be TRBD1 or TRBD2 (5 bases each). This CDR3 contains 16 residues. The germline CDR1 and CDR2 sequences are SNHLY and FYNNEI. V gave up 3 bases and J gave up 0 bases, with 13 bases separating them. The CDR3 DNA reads TGTGCCAGCAGTGACAGTTGGGACGGTAGCACAGATACGCAGTATTTT. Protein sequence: CASSDSWDGSTDTQYF.

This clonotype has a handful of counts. The CDR3 DNA is TGTGCCAGCAGCTTGGGCCCCCCGAGGACCTACGAGCAGTACTTC. Its protein is CASSLGPPRTYEQYF. V and J are TRBV5-6 and TRBJ2-7; D ambiguous. The CDR3 totals 15 residues. V lost 0 bases and J lost 2, with 12 bases in between. Germline lookup yields CDR1 SGHDT and CDR2 YYEEEE.

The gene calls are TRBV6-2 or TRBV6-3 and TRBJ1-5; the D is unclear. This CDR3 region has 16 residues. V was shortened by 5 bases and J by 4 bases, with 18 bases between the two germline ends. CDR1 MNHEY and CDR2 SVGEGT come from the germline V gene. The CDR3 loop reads CASSRGNSERNQPQHF. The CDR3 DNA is TGTGCCAGCAGTAGAGGCAACTCGGAGAGGAATCAGCCCCAGCATTTT.